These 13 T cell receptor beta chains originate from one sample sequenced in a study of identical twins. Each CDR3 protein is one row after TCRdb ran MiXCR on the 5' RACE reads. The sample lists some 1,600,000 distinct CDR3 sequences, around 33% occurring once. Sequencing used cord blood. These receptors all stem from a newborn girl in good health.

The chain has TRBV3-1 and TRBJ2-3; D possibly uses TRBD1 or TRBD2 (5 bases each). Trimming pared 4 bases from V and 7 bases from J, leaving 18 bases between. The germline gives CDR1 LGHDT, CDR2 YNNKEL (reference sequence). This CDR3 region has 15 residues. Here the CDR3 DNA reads TGTGCCAGCAGCCCGGGACCGGGCGGAGGATATACGCAGTATTTT. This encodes CASSPGPGGGYTQYF.

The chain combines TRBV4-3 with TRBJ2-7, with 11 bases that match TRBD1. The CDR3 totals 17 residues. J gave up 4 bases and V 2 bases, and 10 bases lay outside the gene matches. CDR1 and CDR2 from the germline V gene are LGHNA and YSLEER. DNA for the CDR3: TGCGCCAGCAGCCAATCCTACCCGGGACAGGGGGTGTACGAGCAGTACTTC. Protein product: CASSQSYPGQGVYEQYF.

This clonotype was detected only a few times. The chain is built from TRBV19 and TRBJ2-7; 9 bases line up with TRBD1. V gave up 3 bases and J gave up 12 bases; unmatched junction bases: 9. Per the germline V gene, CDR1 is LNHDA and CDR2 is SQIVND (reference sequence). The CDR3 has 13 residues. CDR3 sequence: CASSMKSRTGVYF. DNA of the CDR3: TGTGCCAGTAGTATGAAATCCCGGACAGGGGTGTACTTC.

As DNA, the CDR3 is TGCAGCGCTCCCGAGGCGACAGGTGAAGCTTTCTTT. As protein: CSAPEATGEAFF. The rearrangement uses TRBV29-1 and TRBJ1-1; D might be TRBD1 (6 bases). This CDR3 region has 12 residues. The V and J ends lost 7 bases and 7 bases respectively, with 16 bases between them. The germline V gene encodes CDR1 SQVTM and CDR2 ANQGSEA.

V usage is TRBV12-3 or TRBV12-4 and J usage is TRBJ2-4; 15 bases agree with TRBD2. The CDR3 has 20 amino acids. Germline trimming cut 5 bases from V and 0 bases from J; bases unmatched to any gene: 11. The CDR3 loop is CASSPRTSGGGLRAKNIQYF. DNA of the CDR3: TGTGCCAGCAGTCCGCGGACTAGCGGGGGGGGCCTACGAGCCAAAAACATTCAGTACTTC.

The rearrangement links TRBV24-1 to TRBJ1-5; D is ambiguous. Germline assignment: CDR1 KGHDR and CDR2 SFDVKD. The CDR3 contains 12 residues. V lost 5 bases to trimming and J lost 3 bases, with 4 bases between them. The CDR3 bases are TGTGCCACCAGTGGGACCAATCAGCCCCAGCATTTT. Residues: CATSGTNQPQHF.

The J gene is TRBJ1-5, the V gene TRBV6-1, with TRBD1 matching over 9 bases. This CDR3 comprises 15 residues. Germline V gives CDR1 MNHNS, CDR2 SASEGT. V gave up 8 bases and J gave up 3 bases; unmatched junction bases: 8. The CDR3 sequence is CASHWTGAINQPQHF. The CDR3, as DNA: TGTGCCAGCCATTGGACAGGGGCCATCAATCAGCCCCAGCATTTT.

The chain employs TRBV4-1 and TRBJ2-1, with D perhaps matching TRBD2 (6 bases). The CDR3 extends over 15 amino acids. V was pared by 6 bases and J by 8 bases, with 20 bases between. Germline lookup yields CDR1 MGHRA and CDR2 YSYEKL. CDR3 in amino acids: CASSSGDSPGDEQFF. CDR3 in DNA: TGCGCCAGCAGTTCTGGAGACTCCCCGGGGGATGAGCAGTTCTTC.

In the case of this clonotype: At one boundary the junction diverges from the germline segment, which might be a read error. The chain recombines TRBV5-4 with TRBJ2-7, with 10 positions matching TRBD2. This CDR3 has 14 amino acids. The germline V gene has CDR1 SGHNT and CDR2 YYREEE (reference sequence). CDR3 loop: CASTSSGRAHEQYF. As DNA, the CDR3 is TGCGCCAGCACCTCTAGCGGGAGAGCCCACGAGCAGTACTTC. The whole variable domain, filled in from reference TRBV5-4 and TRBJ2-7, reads ETGVTQSPTHLIKTRGQQVTLRCSSQSGHNTVSWYQQALGQGPQFIFQYYREEENGRGNFPPRFSGLQFPNYSSELNVNALELDDSALYLCASTSSGRAHEQYFGPGTRLTVT.

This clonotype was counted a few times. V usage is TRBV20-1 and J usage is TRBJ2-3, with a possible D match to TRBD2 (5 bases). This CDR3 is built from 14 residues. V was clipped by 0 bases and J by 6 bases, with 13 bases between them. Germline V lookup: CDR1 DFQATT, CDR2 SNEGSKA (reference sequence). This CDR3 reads CSARDRLPPDTQYF. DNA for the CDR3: TGCAGTGCTAGAGATAGACTACCACCCGATACGCAGTATTTT.

DNA of the CDR3: TGTGCCACCAGTGATTTGGCTCACACCGGGGAGCTGTTTTTT. It codes for CATSDLAHTGELFF. This chain links TRBV24-1 with TRBJ2-2; D call uncertain. The CDR3 covers 14 residues. Germline-derived CDR1 and CDR2 are KGHDR and SFDVKD. V lost 0 bases, J lost 3 bases, and 4 bases lay in between.

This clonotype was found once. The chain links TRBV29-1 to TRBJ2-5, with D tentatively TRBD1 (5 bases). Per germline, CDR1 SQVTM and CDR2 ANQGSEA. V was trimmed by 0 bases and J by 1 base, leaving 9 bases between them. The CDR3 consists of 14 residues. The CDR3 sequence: CSVEDGRVQETQYF. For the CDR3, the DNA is TGCAGCGTTGAAGATGGCAGGGTCCAAGAGACCCAGTACTTC.

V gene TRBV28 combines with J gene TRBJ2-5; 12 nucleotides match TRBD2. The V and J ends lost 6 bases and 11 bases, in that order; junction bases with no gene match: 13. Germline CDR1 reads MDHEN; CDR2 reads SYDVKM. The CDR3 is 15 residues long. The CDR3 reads CASRETSGGANEQYF. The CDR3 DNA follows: TGTGCCAGCAGGGAGACTAGCGGGGGAGCCAATGAGCAGTACTTC.